The 26 T cell receptor beta chains in this list originate from one sample, sequenced in a study of T cell changes during pregnancy in multiple sclerosis. Assay: immunoSEQ multiplex PCR; the TCRdb copy retains only in-frame clones and omits some. This sample carries more than 40,000 clones, roughly 88% of them seen once, and the ten largest clones take 1.4% to 1.5%. The specimen was peripheral blood, collected in the first trimester of pregnancy. The receptor source for this set is a female donor in good health, enrolled as a control in a pregnancy study.

The V call is TRBV7-9, the J call TRBJ1-5; TRBD1 might be the D (5 bases). This CDR3 is 14 amino acids long. Germline values: CDR1 SEHNR, CDR2 FQNEAQ (reference sequence). Trimming pared 0 bases from V and 3 bases from J, leaving 6 bases between. Here the CDR3 reads CASSLAGDNQPQHF. CDR3 DNA sequence: TGTGCCAGCAGCTTAGCAGGGGACAATCAGCCCCAGCATTTT.

In its sample, this clone was seen once. The chain's CDR3 is CASSARGTPTYEQYF. The DNA for the CDR3 is TGTGCCAGCAGCGCCAGGGGGACCCCGACCTACGAGCAGTACTTC. The chain combines TRBV7-9 with TRBJ2-7; 7 bases match TRBD1. Per the germline V gene, CDR1 is SEHNR and CDR2 is FQNEAQ (reference sequence). V trimming: 5 bases; J trimming: 2 bases; junction bases outside the gene matches: 9. CDR3 length: 15 residues.

The rearrangement links TRBV27 to TRBJ2-1, with 8 bases that match TRBD2. The J segment lost 5 bases and the V segment lost 3 bases, leaving 6 bases of the junction unmatched. The CDR3 loop spans 15 amino acids. Germline V gene data show CDR1 as MNHEY and CDR2 as SMNVEV (reference sequence). CDR3 amino acids: CASSFGKREHNEQFF. In DNA, the CDR3 is TGTGCCAGCAGTTTTGGTAAGCGGGAGCACAATGAGCAGTTCTTC.

This clone was picked up one time. The gene calls are TRBV18 and TRBJ1-5; TRBD1 agrees at 11 bases. This CDR3 comprises 16 residues. Germline V gene sequence: CDR1 KGHSH, CDR2 LQKENI. Trimming took 1 base from V and 6 from J; bases not matched to a gene: 5. CDR3 sequence (DNA): TGTGCCAGCTCACCACGGCTGGGACAGGGGGTTCAGCCCCAGCATTTT. Protein product: CASSPRLGQGVQPQHF.

The chain carries TRBV5-1 and TRBJ2-5; D not resolved. This CDR3 has 13 residues. Deletions cut 4 bases from V and 0 bases from J, with 7 bases between. Per germline, CDR1 SGHRS and CDR2 YFSETQ. The CDR3 DNA reads TGCGCCAGCAGCCTAGAATACCAAGAGACCCAGTACTTC. Translated, it gives CASSLEYQETQYF. Together with reference TRBV5-1 and TRBJ2-5, the CDR3 gives the full variable domain: KAGVTQTPRYLIKTRGQQVTLSCSPISGHRSVSWYQQTPGQGLQFLFEYFSETQRNKGNFPGRFSGRQFSNSRSEMNVSTLELGDSALYLCASSLEYQETQYFGPGTRLLVL.

This sequence joins TRBV27 and TRBJ2-7, with 7 positions matching TRBD2. Germline lookup yields CDR1 MNHEY and CDR2 SMNVEV (reference sequence). The CDR3 is 13 amino acids. The V and J ends lost 2 bases and 7 bases, in that order; junction bases with no gene match: 5. CDR3 nucleotides: TGTGCCAGCAGTTTAGCGGGAGCGGGTGAGCAGTACTTC. This encodes CASSLAGAGEQYF.

DNA of the CDR3: TGTGCCAGCTCACTGGGGGGGCCTTATGAGACCCAGTACTTC. Translating gives CASSLGGPYETQYF. The rearrangement uses TRBV18 and TRBJ2-5; D may be TRBD2 (7 bases). CDR3 size: 14 residues. Germline lookup yields CDR1 KGHSH and CDR2 LQKENI. V lost 4 bases and J lost 5, with 14 bases in between.

This chain connects TRBV6-6 to TRBJ2-5; a weak D match, TRBD1 (6 bases). CDR3 length equals 14 residues. The germline CDR1 and CDR2 sequences are MNHNY and SVGAGI (reference sequence). V lost 3 bases and J 2 bases, leaving 10 bases between the germline ends. The CDR3 region is CASSYGDTQETQYF. The CDR3 DNA is TGTGCCAGCAGTTATGGGGACACACAAGAGACCCAGTACTTC.

This chain links TRBV28 with TRBJ2-5; D ambiguous. The CDR3 runs 15 residues. CDR1 and CDR2 (germline): MDHEN, SYDVKM. Trimming removed 2 bases at V and 0 bases at J, with 10 bases between. CDR3 DNA sequence: TGTGCCAGCAGTTTACGGGTTCCGTACCAAGAGACCCAGTACTTC. Translation: CASSLRVPYQETQYF.

The chain links TRBV4-1 to TRBJ2-7; TRBD2 might be the D (6 bases). Germline CDR1 is MGHRA and CDR2 is YSYEKL. Trimming took 4 bases from V and 0 from J, leaving 13 bases between them. The CDR3 loop spans 15 amino acids. In nucleotides, the CDR3 is TGCGCCAGCAGCCCAGCTTGGCGGGGCTCCTACGAGCAGTACTTC. Translation: CASSPAWRGSYEQYF.

The V gene is TRBV5-4, the J gene TRBJ2-2; the D is unclear. CDR1 is SGHNT, CDR2 YYREEE, per germline (reference sequence). V lost 0 bases and J lost 1, with 4 bases in between. The CDR3 contains 14 residues. Written as DNA, the CDR3 is TGTGCCAGCAGCTTGGCATGGAACACCGGGGAGCTGTTTTTT. Its protein product is CASSLAWNTGELFF.

The J gene is TRBJ1-5, the V gene TRBV28; 8 nucleotides match TRBD1. Germline V gene lookup returns CDR1 MDHEN and CDR2 SYDVKM. This CDR3 contains 15 residues. Losses at the gene ends were 5 bases for V and 5 bases for J; bases not matched to a gene: 8. The CDR3 region is CASSGGTGGDQPQHF. CDR3 coding DNA: TGTGCCAGCAGTGGTGGGACAGGTGGAGATCAGCCCCAGCATTTT.

The V call is TRBV7-2, the J call TRBJ2-3; 7 bases are a match to TRBD2. The CDR3 has 17 residues. Per the germline V gene, CDR1 is SGHTA and CDR2 is FQGNSA. The J segment lost 5 bases and the V segment lost 4 bases, leaving 15 bases of the junction unmatched. CDR3 sequence: CASSSPQLGRALDTQYF. The CDR3 DNA sequence: TGTGCCAGCAGCTCCCCCCAATTGGGGAGGGCCCTAGATACGCAGTATTTT.

The rearrangement links TRBV7-3 to TRBJ2-7, with 8 bases fitting TRBD1. Looked up from germline, CDR1 is SGHTA and CDR2 is FQGTGA. This CDR3 is 15 amino acids long. V shed 1 base and J 2 bases; nucleotides not matched to a gene: 4. For the CDR3, the DNA is TGTGCCAGCAGCTTAAAGGCAGGGGGCCCCTACGAGCAGTACTTC. It yields the protein CASSLKAGGPYEQYF.

This chain connects TRBV19 to TRBJ2-7, with 10 bases that match TRBD2. Germline assignment: CDR1 LNHDA and CDR2 SQIVND (reference sequence). Unmatched junction bases numbered 8, after V lost 11 bases and J lost 1 base. The CDR3 runs to 14 residues. The CDR3 region is CASQIAGGSYEQYF. In DNA form, the CDR3 reads TGTGCCTCACAGATAGCGGGAGGTTCCTACGAGCAGTACTTC.

This clone has more than one count but fewer than ten. The chain joins TRBV20-1 to TRBJ2-1, with D uncertain. This CDR3 has 10 residues. Trimming cost V 7 bases and J 3 bases, with 4 bases left between them. Germline CDR1 DFQATT, CDR2 SNEGSKA (reference sequence). This chain's CDR3 is CSGYYNEQFF. For the CDR3, the DNA is TGCAGTGGCTACTACAATGAGCAGTTCTTC.

The rearrangement uses TRBV6-6 and TRBJ2-2, with TRBD2 as a possible D gene (6 bases). Trimming removed 0 bases from V and 2 bases from J, with 7 bases in between. The CDR3 is 15 amino acids. CDR1 and CDR2 from the germline V gene are MNHNY and SVGAGI (reference sequence). Here the CDR3 reads CASSYSGGNTGELFF. CDR3 DNA: TGTGCCAGCAGTTACTCGGGGGGTAACACCGGGGAGCTGTTTTTT.

The V gene is TRBV5-6, the J gene TRBJ1-1, with D uncertain. V was cut by 4 bases and J by 4 bases, with 11 bases left in between. The CDR3 spans 13 residues. CDR1 and CDR2 (germline): SGHDT, YYEEEE. The CDR3 DNA sequence: TGTGCCAGCAGCCCCTATACTTTCACTGAAGCTTTCTTT. Amino acid sequence: CASSPYTFTEAFF.

The chain has TRBV6-4 and TRBJ2-3, with TRBD2 matching over 12 bases. Looked up from germline, CDR1 is MRHNA and CDR2 is SNTAGT. V gave up 6 bases and J gave up 3 bases; unmatched junction bases: 7. This CDR3 region has 16 residues. The CDR3 coding sequence is TGTGCCAGCAGCCCGACTAGCGGGGGATCTACAGATACGCAGTATTTT. Encoded protein: CASSPTSGGSTDTQYF.

The rearrangement links TRBV14 to TRBJ1-2; D is uncertain. V lost 4 bases and J 10 bases, leaving 16 bases between the germline ends. CDR1 is SGHDN and CDR2 is FVKESK in the germline V gene. This CDR3 has 13 residues. The CDR3 DNA follows: TGTGCCAGCAGCCCCTACAGTGGTGTTGACTACACCTTC. Encoded protein: CASSPYSGVDYTF.

V usage is TRBV2 and J usage is TRBJ1-2; weak D call: TRBD1 (5 bases). Trimming took 2 bases from V and 5 from J, leaving 9 bases between them. This CDR3 is 13 amino acids long. Germline loops: CDR1 SNHLY, CDR2 FYNNEI. In DNA, the CDR3 is TGTGCCAGCAGTGAAAGGGCAGGGTATGGCTACACCTTC. This gives the protein CASSERAGYGYTF. The full variable domain, rest sourced from reference TRBV2 and TRBJ1-2, is EPEVTQTPSHQVTQMGQEVILRCVPISNHLYFYWYRQILGQKVEFLVSFYNNEISEKSEIFDDQFSVERPDGSNFTLKIRSTKLEDSAMYFCASSERAGYGYTFGSGTRLTVV.

The genes are TRBV13 and TRBJ2-7; unclear D gene. This CDR3 contains 14 residues. CDR1 is PRHDT and CDR2 is FYEKMQ in the germline V gene (reference sequence). Trimming took 1 base from V and 7 from J, leaving 14 bases between them. The CDR3 bases are TGTGCCAGCAGCTTAGAACTCCCACCCGGTGAGCAGTACTTC. This translates into CASSLELPPGEQYF.

This chain uses TRBV19 with TRBJ2-3, with 14 positions matching TRBD2. V was clipped by 5 bases and J by 5 bases; unmatched bases: 9. The CDR3 is 17 amino acids. The V gene's germline CDR1 is LNHDA and CDR2 SQIVND (reference sequence). CDR3 protein: CASSSRRLAGGRDTQYF. CDR3 coding DNA: TGTGCCAGTAGTTCCCGGAGACTAGCGGGAGGGCGAGATACGCAGTATTTT.

This rearrangement joins TRBV18 to TRBJ1-2; D perhaps matches TRBD1 (6 bases). Deletions cut 3 bases from V and 8 bases from J, with 19 bases between. There are 15 residues in the CDR3. From germline, CDR1 is KGHSH and CDR2 LQKENI. CDR3 in amino acids: CASSPDLSTGRGYTF. The CDR3 nucleotides are TGTGCCAGCTCACCCGATCTCTCGACAGGACGGGGCTACACCTTC.

The rearrangement links TRBV19 to TRBJ2-7, with 8 bases fitting TRBD1. Trimming at V came to 2 bases and at J to 8 bases, leaving 20 bases not matched to a gene. This CDR3 is 18 amino acids long. Germline CDR1 LNHDA, CDR2 SQIVND (reference sequence). CDR3 amino acids: CASSIKVTGVSSYVKQYF. In DNA form, the CDR3 reads TGTGCCAGTAGTATAAAGGTGACAGGGGTCTCATCCTACGTCAAGCAGTACTTC.

The rearrangement links TRBV10-3 to TRBJ2-1; 10 positions agree with TRBD1. The CDR3 runs 16 residues. The V gene end was trimmed by 4 bases and the J gene end by 7 bases; junction bases not matched to a gene: 10. CDR1 is ENHRY, CDR2 SYGVKD, per germline. In DNA form, the CDR3 reads TGTGCCATCAGTGTGGCGGGACAGGGGACGAGGAATGAGCAGTTCTTC. Protein sequence: CAISVAGQGTRNEQFF.